This T cell receptor (beta chain) was identified during a study of cytomegalovirus exposure and HLA in healthy donors. Points from the study as a whole: A list of 150 or so TCR beta chains associated with cytomegalovirus was given. The majority of CMV-associated TCR beta chains were reported as apparently HLA-restricted in a later analysis.

As regards this clone: Its antigen remains unknown.

Germline V CDR1 and CDR2: LNHDA, SQIVND (reference sequence). The ends lost 9 bases at V and 4 bases at J; junction bases unmatched: 17. The CDR3 sequence is 17 residues long. PCR used 60 Vbeta primers and 13 Jbeta primers. The table came from immunoSEQ multiplex PCR; TCRdb's copy has only in-frame clones and leaves some out. The table for this sample gives roughly 120,000 clones. The chain uses TRBV19 and TRBJ1-5; 8 bases align to TRBD1. The clonotype comes from a man aged 35-49 years in good health and CMV-seropositive. Sequencing was carried out using PBMCs. The CDR3 coding sequence is TGTGCCAGCGGTAGAGGCCCGGGACAGGTACCTAATCAGCCCCAGCATTTT. Protein sequence: CASGRGPGQVPNQPQHF.